These 2 T cell receptor beta chains came from one sample sequenced in a study of Graves' ophthalmopathy and Graves' hyperthyroidism. The TCR beta CDR3 regions underwent amplification from RNA transcripts. RT-PCR in the first round used HTBI primers; a second-round multiplex PCR followed. One entry per CDR3 protein results from TCRdb running MiXCR on the multiplex PCR reads. The sample records about 500,000 distinct CDR3 sequences, approximately 15% being singletons. Sequencing was carried out using blood. These receptor sequences come from a woman in her twenties or thirties with Graves' ophthalmopathy.

This clonotype came up many times. CDR3 nucleotide sequence: TGTGCCAGCAGCTTTGGGTCGCGTAACTATGGCTACACCTTC. Residues: CASSFGSRNYGYTF. The V call is TRBV7-2, the J call TRBJ1-2, with D hard to call. Germline CDR1 reads SGHTA; CDR2 reads FQGNSA. V dropped 3 bases and J dropped 1 base, with 9 bases sitting between them. The length of the CDR3 is 14 residues.

This clonotype showed up many times. The gene calls are TRBV29-1 and TRBJ2-7; 12 bases match TRBD1. CDR3 size: 14 residues. The V segment lost 7 bases and the J segment 5 bases; nucleotides outside the gene matches: 9. Germline V gene sequence: CDR1 SQVTM, CDR2 ANQGSEA. In DNA form, the CDR3 reads TGCAGCGCTCAACAGGGACAGGGGGCCCACGAGCAGTACTTC. It codes for CSAQQGQGAHEQYF.